The 26 T cell receptor beta chains in this list originate from one sample, sequenced in a study of blood T cell repertoires in COVID-19 (dated by TCRdb to the early 2020s). Libraries were made using the immunoSEQ multiplex PCR assay. Entries here come from immuneACCESS through TCRdb and include only in-frame sequences with V and J called. Some clones fail to appear in such tables; in the studies checked, an unresolved V gene covers under half of the shortfall, and the cause of the remainder is unknown. The sample includes some 320,000 clones, with 80% to 90% observed a single time. In total, the top ten clones hold about 8% of the sample. The sequenced sample consisted of peripheral blood. Receptors were obtained from a woman aged 45 to 65 who had recovered from COVID-19.

V gene TRBV4-3 combines with J gene TRBJ1-5; tentative D call: TRBD1 (6 bases). Germline-derived CDR1 and CDR2 are LGHNA and YSLEER. The CDR3 covers 14 residues. Trimming took off 8 bases at V and 6 bases at J, with 17 bases between the two ends. CDR3 region: CASGGGRRAQPQHF. The CDR3 DNA reads TGCGCCAGCGGGGGCGGGAGGAGGGCTCAGCCCCAGCATTTT.

The chain recombines TRBV18 with TRBJ2-5; weak D call: TRBD1 (6 bases). Germline V CDR1 and CDR2: KGHSH, LQKENI. The V end was cut by 3 bases, the J end by 3 bases, with 8 bases between. CDR3 size: 13 residues. The CDR3 nucleotides are TGTGCCAGCTCACCGGGGGCGGAAGAGACCCAGTACTTC. It codes for CASSPGAEETQYF.

CDR3 protein: CASSPRGPGLAGGLNEQYF. Written as DNA, the CDR3 is TGTGCCAGCTCACCACGGGGACCGGGACTAGCGGGAGGGCTGAACGAGCAGTACTTC. The chain joins TRBV18 to TRBJ2-7; 16 bases line up with TRBD2. Trimming removed 1 base from V and 5 bases from J; junction bases left unmatched: 11. This CDR3 is built from 19 residues. Germline V gene lookup returns CDR1 KGHSH and CDR2 LQKENI.

The chain carries TRBV6-2 or TRBV6-3 and TRBJ1-5; the D is unclear. Trimming cost V 5 bases and J 5 bases, with 13 bases left between them. Germline V gene data show CDR1 as MNHEY and CDR2 as SVGEGT. The CDR3 covers 14 residues. In DNA, the CDR3 is TGTGCCAGCAGTCTACATCGAGGTGATCAGCCCCAGCATTTT. This sequence encodes CASSLHRGDQPQHF.

The J gene is TRBJ1-1, the V gene TRBV19, with 8 bases lining up with TRBD1. The CDR3 consists of 14 residues. J lost 6 bases, V lost 2 bases, and 5 bases had no gene match. Germline V gives CDR1 LNHDA, CDR2 SQIVND (reference sequence). The CDR3 is CASSIYRGGPEAFF. The CDR3 DNA reads TGTGCCAGTAGTATATACAGGGGGGGCCCTGAAGCTTTCTTT.

Of note for this clone: This CDR3 is also generated by other DNA sequences in the sample. The J gene is TRBJ1-6, the V gene TRBV18; TRBD1 aligns across 7 bases. The J segment lost 6 bases and the V segment lost 6 bases, leaving 5 bases of the junction unmatched. The CDR3 extends over 14 amino acids. The germline V gene has CDR1 KGHSH and CDR2 LQKENI. The CDR3 is CASSPGQPNSPLHF. The CDR3 DNA follows: TGTGCCAGCTCTCCGGGACAGCCTAATTCACCCCTCCACTTT.

This chain links TRBV18 with TRBJ1-5; 10 bases are a match to TRBD1. Germline V gives CDR1 KGHSH, CDR2 LQKENI. J was trimmed by 7 bases and V by 2 bases; bases with no gene match: 8. This CDR3 region has 16 residues. The CDR3 loop is CASSPSGTGAGQPQHF. CDR3 nucleotide sequence: TGTGCCAGCTCACCATCCGGGACAGGGGCGGGGCAGCCCCAGCATTTT.

This rearrangement joins TRBV11-2 to TRBJ2-3; possibly TRBD2 for D (5 bases). The CDR3 has 14 amino acids. Germline V gives CDR1 SGHAT, CDR2 FQNNGV. V gave up 8 bases and J gave up 6 bases, with 18 bases separating them. CDR3 loop: CASSGLALTDTQYF. The CDR3 coding sequence is TGTGCCAGCTCAGGACTCGCCCTGACGGATACGCAGTATTTT.

The chain employs TRBV7-2 and TRBJ2-3; 8 nucleotides line up with TRBD2. V shed 4 bases, J shed 15 bases, and the junction held 18 bases outside the gene matches. This CDR3 is built from 15 residues. Looked up from germline, CDR1 is SGHTA and CDR2 is FQGNSA. CDR3 sequence (DNA): TGTGCCAGCAGCTCACCTTACGATGTCGGGAGGGCCATTTATTTT. Amino acid sequence: CASSSPYDVGRAIYF. The complete variable domain, with remaining parts taken from reference TRBV7-2 and TRBJ2-3, reads GAGVSQSPSNKVTEKGKDVELRCDPISGHTALYWYRQSLGQGLEFLIYFQGNSAPDKSGLPSDRFSAERTGGSVSTLTIQRTQQEDSAVYLCASSSPYDVGRAIYFGPGTRLTVL.

This rearrangement joins TRBV4-2 to TRBJ2-5, with 8 bases lining up with TRBD2. There are 14 residues in the CDR3. J lost 3 bases, V lost 2 bases, and 2 bases had no gene match. CDR1 is LGHNA, CDR2 YNFKEQ, per germline. CDR3 nucleotide sequence: TGTGCCAGCAGCCAACCGGGACTAGAAGAGACCCAGTACTTC. Translated: CASSQPGLEETQYF.

V is TRBV7-9 and J is TRBJ2-1, with 8 positions matching TRBD2. Per germline, CDR1 SEHNR and CDR2 FQNEAQ (reference sequence). The CDR3 covers 13 residues. Losses at the gene ends were 4 bases for V and 5 bases for J; bases not matched to a gene: 1. As DNA, the CDR3 is TGTGCCAGCAGCTGGACTAGCAACAATGAGCAGTTCTTC. It specifies CASSWTSNNEQFF.

This clone occurred a few times. The chain uses TRBV19 and TRBJ2-2; TRBD1 agrees at 9 bases. This CDR3 is built from 14 residues. CDR1 and CDR2 from the germline V gene are LNHDA and SQIVND (reference sequence). V shed 6 bases, J shed 7 bases, and the junction held 6 bases outside the gene matches. The CDR3 DNA is TGTGCCAGTAGCCCCGGGACAGGGATCGGGGAGCTGTTTTTT. Encoded protein: CASSPGTGIGELFF. The whole variable domain, filled in from reference TRBV19 and TRBJ2-2, reads DGGITQSPKYLFRKEGQNVTLSCEQNLNHDAMYWYRQDPGQGLRLIYYSQIVNDFQKGDIAEGYSVSREKKESFPLTVTSAQKNPTAFYLCASSPGTGIGELFFGEGSRLTVL.

The chain combines TRBV3-1 (or the pseudogene TRBV3-2) with TRBJ1-1, with D unclear. The CDR3 consists of 14 residues. Trimming took off 4 bases at V and 7 bases at J, with 16 bases between the two ends. The germline CDR1 and CDR2 sequences are LGHDT and YNNKEL (reference sequence). This CDR3 is CASSLSGQPNEAFF. The CDR3 nucleotides are TGTGCCAGCAGCCTAAGCGGTCAGCCCAATGAAGCTTTCTTT.

Remarks on this clone: Additional DNA sequences in this sample encode the identical CDR3. This chain links TRBV3-1 (or the pseudogene TRBV3-2) with TRBJ1-1, with no clear D. Trimming stripped 3 bases from V and 1 base from J, with 3 bases between. From germline, CDR1 is LGHDT and CDR2 YNNKEL (reference sequence). The CDR3 sequence is 12 residues long. The CDR3 nucleotides read TGTGCCAGCAGCCAGGCGAACACTGAAGCTTTCTTT. Residues: CASSQANTEAFF.

V gene TRBV7-2 combines with J gene TRBJ2-7; a weak D match, TRBD1 (6 bases). This CDR3 is built from 13 residues. Germline assignment: CDR1 SGHTA and CDR2 FQGNSA. Trimming stripped 10 bases from V and 3 bases from J, with 16 bases between. The CDR3 protein is CATRQGLHYEQYF. CDR3 nucleotides: TGTGCCACCCGGCAGGGGCTACACTACGAGCAGTACTTC.

V and J are TRBV19 and TRBJ2-2, with 8 bases aligning to TRBD1. Germline V gene data show CDR1 as LNHDA and CDR2 as SQIVND (reference sequence). The CDR3 extends over 14 amino acids. With V trimmed by 5 bases and J by 7 bases, 6 bases remained unmatched. The CDR3 DNA reads as TGTGCCAGTAGTCGGCAGGGGGCCGGCGGGGAGCTGTTTTTT. Translation gives CASSRQGAGGELFF.

The chain couples TRBV19 to TRBJ1-5; TRBD1 matches 7 bases. Looked up from germline, CDR1 is LNHDA and CDR2 is SQIVND (reference sequence). The J segment lost 3 bases and the V segment lost 6 bases, leaving 5 bases of the junction unmatched. The CDR3 sequence is 14 residues long. The CDR3 region has the DNA TGTGCCAGTAGACTTCAGGGGGACAATCAGCCCCAGCATTTT. As protein: CASRLQGDNQPQHF.

To note about this clone: The junction shows a germline mismatch at one end, possibly a read error. The chain uses TRBV7-2 and TRBJ2-1; no clear D gene. Germline assignment: CDR1 SGHTA and CDR2 FQGNSA. The CDR3 covers 12 residues. CDR3 in DNA: TGTGCCAGCAGCTTATATAACCAAGAGCGGTTCTTC. Amino acid sequence: CASSLYNQERFF.

This clone appeared a few times. This chain connects TRBV7-2 to TRBJ1-5, with D possibly matching TRBD1 (5 bases). This CDR3 is 15 amino acids long. Looked up from germline, CDR1 is SGHTA and CDR2 is FQGNSA. Trimming stripped 1 base from V and 4 bases from J, with 11 bases between. In DNA, the CDR3 is TGTGCCAGCAGCTTAGTTTACGGGGGTAATCAGCCCCAGCATTTT. It yields the protein CASSLVYGGNQPQHF.

In the case of this clone: This specimen includes other DNA sequences encoding the same CDR3. V is TRBV5-1 and J is TRBJ2-3; D is perhaps TRBD2 (6 bases). From germline, CDR1 is SGHRS and CDR2 YFSETQ. CDR3 size: 14 residues. The V end was cut by 0 bases, the J end by 1 base, with 6 bases between. The CDR3 nucleotides read TGCGCCAGCAGCTTGGCGGGGGGCACAGATACGCAGTATTTT. It is translated as CASSLAGGTDTQYF.

This CDR3 reads CASSLLDRTNYGYTF. The CDR3 nucleotides are TGTGCCAGCAGCCTATTGGACAGGACTAACTATGGCTACACCTTC. V gene TRBV7-8 combines with J gene TRBJ1-2, with TRBD1 identical over 7 bases. This CDR3 is 15 amino acids long. V lost 5 bases, J lost 0 bases, and 6 bases stayed unmatched. Germline-derived CDR1 and CDR2 are SGHVS and FQNEAQ.

The chain employs TRBV9 and TRBJ2-3; D may be TRBD2 (5 bases). This CDR3 is built from 16 residues. Looked up from germline, CDR1 is SGDLS and CDR2 is YYNGEE. Trimming shortened V by 0 bases and J by 11 bases, and 22 bases separated the two germline ends. This CDR3 is CASSVGTPLTDELQYF. The CDR3, as DNA: TGTGCCAGCAGCGTAGGGACTCCTCTAACCGATGAGTTGCAGTATTTT.

V usage is TRBV10-3 and J usage is TRBJ1-5, with D perhaps TRBD1 (6 bases). CDR3 length equals 14 residues. The germline gives CDR1 ENHRY, CDR2 SYGVKD. V was pared by 0 bases and J by 9 bases, with 12 bases between. The CDR3 here is CAISESDSPGPQHF. The CDR3 coding sequence is TGTGCCATCAGTGAGTCGGACAGCCCGGGGCCCCAGCATTTT.

This rearrangement joins TRBV4-3 to TRBJ1-3; the match to TRBD1 covers 7 bases. V gave up 1 base and J gave up 4 bases; unmatched junction bases: 13. CDR3 size: 18 residues. The V gene's germline CDR1 is LGHNA and CDR2 YSLEER. DNA of the CDR3: TGCGCCAGCAGCCAAGGAACAGGGGAGATGTCAGGAGGAAACACCATATATTTT. Translating gives CASSQGTGEMSGGNTIYF.

Here the CDR3 reads CSVRAGGSGSRAGEQFF. In DNA, the CDR3 is TGCAGCGTACGGGCCGGGGGTAGCGGGAGTAGGGCTGGTGAGCAGTTCTTC. The chain joins TRBV29-1 to TRBJ2-1, with 9 bases identical to TRBD2. J gave up 9 bases and V 6 bases, and 21 bases lay outside the gene matches. The CDR3 runs to 17 residues. Per germline, CDR1 SQVTM and CDR2 ANQGSEA.

The V gene is TRBV9, the J gene TRBJ1-2; D remains ambiguous. This CDR3 is built from 12 residues. Trimming removed 6 bases at V and 2 bases at J, with 8 bases between. From germline, CDR1 is SGDLS and CDR2 YYNGEE. The chain's CDR3 is CASTRGNYGYTF. CDR3 bases: TGTGCCAGCACCAGAGGAAACTATGGCTACACCTTC.